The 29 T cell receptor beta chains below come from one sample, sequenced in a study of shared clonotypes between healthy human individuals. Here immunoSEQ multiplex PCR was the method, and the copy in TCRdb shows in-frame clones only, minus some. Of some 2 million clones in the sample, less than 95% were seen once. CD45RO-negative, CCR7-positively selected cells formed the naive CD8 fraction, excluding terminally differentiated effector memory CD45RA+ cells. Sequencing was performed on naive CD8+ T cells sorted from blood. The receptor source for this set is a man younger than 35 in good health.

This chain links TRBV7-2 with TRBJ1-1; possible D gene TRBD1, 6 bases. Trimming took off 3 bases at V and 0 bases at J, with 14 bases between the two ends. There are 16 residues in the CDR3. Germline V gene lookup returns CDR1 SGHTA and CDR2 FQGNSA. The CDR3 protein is CASSFGPGHLNTEAFF. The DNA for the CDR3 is TGTGCCAGCAGCTTTGGGCCGGGACACCTGAACACTGAAGCTTTCTTT.

This CDR3 is CASSQDGTSPNGEQFF. In nucleotides, the CDR3 is TGCGCCAGCAGCCAAGATGGGACTAGCCCTAACGGTGAGCAGTTCTTC. V gene TRBV4-1 combines with J gene TRBJ2-1; 9 bases line up with TRBD2. The trim removed 0 bases at V and 9 bases at J, leaving 9 bases unmatched. Germline V gene lookup returns CDR1 MGHRA and CDR2 YSYEKL. CDR3 size: 16 residues.

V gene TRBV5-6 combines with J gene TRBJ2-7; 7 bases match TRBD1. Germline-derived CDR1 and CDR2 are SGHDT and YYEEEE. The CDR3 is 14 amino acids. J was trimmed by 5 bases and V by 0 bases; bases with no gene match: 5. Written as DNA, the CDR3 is TGTGCCAGCAGCTTGGCACAGGGGATCAACGAGCAGTACTTC. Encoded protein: CASSLAQGINEQYF.

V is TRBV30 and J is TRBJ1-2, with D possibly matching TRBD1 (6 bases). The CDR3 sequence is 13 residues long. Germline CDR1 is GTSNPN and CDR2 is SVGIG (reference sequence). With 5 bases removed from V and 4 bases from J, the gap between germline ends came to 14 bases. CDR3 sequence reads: CAWGGPDSYGYTF. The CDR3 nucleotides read TGTGCCTGGGGGGGGCCTGACAGCTATGGCTACACCTTC. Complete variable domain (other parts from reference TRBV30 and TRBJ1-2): SQTIHQWPATLVQPVGSPLSLECTVEGTSNPNLYWYRQAAGRGLQLLFYSVGIGQISSEVPQNLSASRPQDRQFILSSKKLLLSDSGFYLCAWGGPDSYGYTFGSGTRLTVV.

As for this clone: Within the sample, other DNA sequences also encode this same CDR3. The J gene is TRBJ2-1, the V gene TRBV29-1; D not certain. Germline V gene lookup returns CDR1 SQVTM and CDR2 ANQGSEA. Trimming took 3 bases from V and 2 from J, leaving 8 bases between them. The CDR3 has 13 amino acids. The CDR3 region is CSVEGVAYNEQFF. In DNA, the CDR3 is TGCAGCGTTGAGGGTGTGGCCTACAATGAGCAGTTCTTC.

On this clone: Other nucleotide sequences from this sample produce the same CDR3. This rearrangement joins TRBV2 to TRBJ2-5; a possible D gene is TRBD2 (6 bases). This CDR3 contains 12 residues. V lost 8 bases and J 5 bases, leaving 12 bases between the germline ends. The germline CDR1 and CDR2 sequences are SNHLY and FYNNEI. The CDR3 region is CASRGGAETQYF. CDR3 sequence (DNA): TGTGCCAGCCGCGGAGGGGCGGAGACCCAGTACTTC.

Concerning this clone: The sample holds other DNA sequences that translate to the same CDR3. As DNA, the CDR3 is TGTGCCAGCAGCTTGGTGGTCACCTACGAGCAGTACTTC. Encoded protein: CASSLVVTYEQYF. The chain employs TRBV5-5 and TRBJ2-7, with D unclear. The V gene lost 0 bases and the J gene lost 2 bases, with 6 bases spanning the gap. CDR1 SGHKS and CDR2 YYEKEE come from the germline V gene (reference sequence). The CDR3 is 13 amino acids.

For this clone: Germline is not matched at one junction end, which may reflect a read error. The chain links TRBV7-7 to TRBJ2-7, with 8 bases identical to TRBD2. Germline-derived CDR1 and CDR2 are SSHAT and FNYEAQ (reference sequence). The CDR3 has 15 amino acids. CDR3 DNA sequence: TGTGCTAGCAGCGCGCCGGGACTAGTGGCCTACGAGCAGTACTTC. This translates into CASSAPGLVAYEQYF.

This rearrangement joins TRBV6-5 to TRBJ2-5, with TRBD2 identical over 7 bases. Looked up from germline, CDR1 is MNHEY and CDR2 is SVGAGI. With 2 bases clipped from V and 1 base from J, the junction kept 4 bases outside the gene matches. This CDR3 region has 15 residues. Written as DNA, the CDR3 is TGTGCCAGCAGTTACGGGGGGGAGGGCCAAGAGACCCAGTACTTC. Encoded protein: CASSYGGEGQETQYF.

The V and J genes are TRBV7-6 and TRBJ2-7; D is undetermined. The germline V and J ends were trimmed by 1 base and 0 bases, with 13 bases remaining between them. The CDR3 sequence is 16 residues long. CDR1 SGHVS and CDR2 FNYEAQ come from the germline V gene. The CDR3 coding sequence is TGTGCCAGCAGCTTAGTGGCCAGTGGAAGCTCCTACGAGCAGTACTTC. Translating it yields CASSLVASGSSYEQYF.

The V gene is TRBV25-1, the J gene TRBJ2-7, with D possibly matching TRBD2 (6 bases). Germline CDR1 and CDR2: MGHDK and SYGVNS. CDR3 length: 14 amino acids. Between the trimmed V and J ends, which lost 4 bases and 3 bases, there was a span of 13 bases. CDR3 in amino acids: CASSALGEDYEQYF. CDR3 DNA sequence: TGTGCCAGCAGTGCTCTAGGGGAGGACTACGAGCAGTACTTC.

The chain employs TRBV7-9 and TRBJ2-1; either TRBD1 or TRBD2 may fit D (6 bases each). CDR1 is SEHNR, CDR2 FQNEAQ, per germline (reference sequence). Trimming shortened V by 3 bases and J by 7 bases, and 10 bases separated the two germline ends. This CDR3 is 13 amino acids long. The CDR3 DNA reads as TGTGCCAGCAGCTTGGGAGGACAGAATGAGCAGTTCTTC. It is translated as CASSLGGQNEQFF.

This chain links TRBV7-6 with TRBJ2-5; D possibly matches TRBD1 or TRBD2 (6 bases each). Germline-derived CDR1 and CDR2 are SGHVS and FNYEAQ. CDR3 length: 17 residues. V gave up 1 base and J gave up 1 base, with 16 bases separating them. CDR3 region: CASSLGGASRSQETQYF. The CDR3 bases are TGTGCCAGCAGCTTAGGGGGGGCTAGTAGGTCCCAAGAGACCCAGTACTTC.

CDR3 sequence: CASSYSVADSTDTQYF. The CDR3 DNA sequence: TGTGCCAGCAGTTACTCGGTAGCGGATAGCACAGATACGCAGTATTTT. V gene TRBV6-6 combines with J gene TRBJ2-3; D is perhaps TRBD2 (6 bases). V was cut by 0 bases and J by 0 bases, with 10 bases left in between. From germline, CDR1 is MNHNY and CDR2 SVGAGI (reference sequence). The CDR3 has 16 amino acids.

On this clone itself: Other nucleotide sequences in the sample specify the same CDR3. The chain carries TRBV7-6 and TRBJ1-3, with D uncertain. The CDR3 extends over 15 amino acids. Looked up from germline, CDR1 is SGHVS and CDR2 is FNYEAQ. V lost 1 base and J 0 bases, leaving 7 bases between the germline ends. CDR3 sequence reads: CASSLGPSSGNTIYF. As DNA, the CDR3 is TGTGCCAGCAGCTTAGGACCCAGCTCTGGAAACACCATATATTTT. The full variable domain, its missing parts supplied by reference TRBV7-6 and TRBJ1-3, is GAGVSQSPRYKVTKRGQDVALRCDPISGHVSLYWYRQALGQGPEFLTYFNYEAQQDKSGLPNDRFSAERPEGSISTLTIQRTEQRDSAMYRCASSLGPSSGNTIYFGEGSWLTVV.

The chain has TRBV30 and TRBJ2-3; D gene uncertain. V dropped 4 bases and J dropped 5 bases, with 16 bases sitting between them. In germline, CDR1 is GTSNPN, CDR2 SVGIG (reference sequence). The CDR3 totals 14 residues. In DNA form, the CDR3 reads TGTGCCTGGACCCCGGGCGTTTGGGGAGATACGCAGTATTTT. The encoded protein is CAWTPGVWGDTQYF.

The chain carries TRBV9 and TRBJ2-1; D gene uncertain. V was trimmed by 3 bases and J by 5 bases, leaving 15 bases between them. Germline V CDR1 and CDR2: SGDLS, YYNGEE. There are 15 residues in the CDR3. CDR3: CASSARPRTNNEQFF. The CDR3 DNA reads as TGTGCCAGCAGCGCCCGTCCTCGGACCAACAATGAGCAGTTCTTC. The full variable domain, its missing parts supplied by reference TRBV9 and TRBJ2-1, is DSGVTQTPKHLITATGQRVTLRCSPRSGDLSVYWYQQSLDQGLQFLIQYYNGEERAKGNILERFSAQQFPDLHSELNLSSLELGDSALYFCASSARPRTNNEQFFGPGTRLTVL.

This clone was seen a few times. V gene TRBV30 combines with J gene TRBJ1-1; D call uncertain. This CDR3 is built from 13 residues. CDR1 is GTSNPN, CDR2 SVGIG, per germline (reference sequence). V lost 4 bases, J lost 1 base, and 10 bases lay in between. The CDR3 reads CAWNLAENTEAFF. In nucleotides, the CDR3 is TGTGCCTGGAATCTAGCCGAGAACACTGAAGCTTTCTTT.

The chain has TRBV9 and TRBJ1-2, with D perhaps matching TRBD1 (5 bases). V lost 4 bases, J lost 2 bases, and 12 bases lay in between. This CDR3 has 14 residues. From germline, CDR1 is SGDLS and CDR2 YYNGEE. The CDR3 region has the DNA TGTGCCAGCAGCCCGGGACCGCCGAACTATGGCTACACCTTC. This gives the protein CASSPGPPNYGYTF.

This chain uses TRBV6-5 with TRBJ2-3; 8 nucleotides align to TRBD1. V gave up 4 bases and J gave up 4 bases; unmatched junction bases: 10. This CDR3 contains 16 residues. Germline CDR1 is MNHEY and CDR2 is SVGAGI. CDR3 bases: TGTGCCAGCAGTTCGAATCGACAGGGGATTGCAGATACGCAGTATTTT. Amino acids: CASSSNRQGIADTQYF.

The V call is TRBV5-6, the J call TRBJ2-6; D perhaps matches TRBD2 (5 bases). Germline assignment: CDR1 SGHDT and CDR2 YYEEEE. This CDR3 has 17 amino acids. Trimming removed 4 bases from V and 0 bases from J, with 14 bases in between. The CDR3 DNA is TGTGCCAGCAGCCCGACGGACTCTCGCTCTGGGGCCAACGTCCTGACTTTC. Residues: CASSPTDSRSGANVLTF.

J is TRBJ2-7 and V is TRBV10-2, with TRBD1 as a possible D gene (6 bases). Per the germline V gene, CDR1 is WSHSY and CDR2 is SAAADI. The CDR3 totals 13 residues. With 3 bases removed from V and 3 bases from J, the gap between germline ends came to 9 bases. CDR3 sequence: CASSEYRVYEQYF. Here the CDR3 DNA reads TGCGCCAGCAGTGAATACAGGGTCTACGAGCAGTACTTC.

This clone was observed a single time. The CDR3 loop reads CASSLKLSVNEQFF. CDR3 bases: TGTGCCAGCAGTTTGAAACTTTCGGTCAATGAGCAGTTCTTC. The V call is TRBV27, the J call TRBJ2-1; D gene uncertain. In germline, CDR1 is MNHEY, CDR2 SMNVEV (reference sequence). This CDR3 is 14 amino acids long. V lost 3 bases, J lost 6 bases, and 12 bases lay in between.

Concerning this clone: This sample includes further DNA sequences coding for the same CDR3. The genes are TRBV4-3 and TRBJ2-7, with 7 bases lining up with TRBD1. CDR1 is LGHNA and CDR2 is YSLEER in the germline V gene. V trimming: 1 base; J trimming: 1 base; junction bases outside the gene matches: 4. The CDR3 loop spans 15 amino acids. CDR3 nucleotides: TGCGCCAGCAGCCAAGGGACAGGATCTTCCTACGAGCAGTACTTC. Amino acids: CASSQGTGSSYEQYF.

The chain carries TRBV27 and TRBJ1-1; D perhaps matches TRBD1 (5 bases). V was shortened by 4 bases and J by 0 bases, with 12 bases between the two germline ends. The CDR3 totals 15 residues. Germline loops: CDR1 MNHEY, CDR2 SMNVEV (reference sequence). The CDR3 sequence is CASSYGGGMNTEAFF. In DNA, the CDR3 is TGTGCCAGCAGTTACGGGGGGGGTATGAACACTGAAGCTTTCTTT.

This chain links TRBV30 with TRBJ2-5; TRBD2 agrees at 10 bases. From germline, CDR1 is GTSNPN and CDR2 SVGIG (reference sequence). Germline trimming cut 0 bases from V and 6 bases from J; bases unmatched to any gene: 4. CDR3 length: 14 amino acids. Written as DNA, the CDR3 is TGTGCCTGGAGTGTAACAGCGGGAGGGCAGACCCAGTACTTC. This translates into CAWSVTAGGQTQYF.

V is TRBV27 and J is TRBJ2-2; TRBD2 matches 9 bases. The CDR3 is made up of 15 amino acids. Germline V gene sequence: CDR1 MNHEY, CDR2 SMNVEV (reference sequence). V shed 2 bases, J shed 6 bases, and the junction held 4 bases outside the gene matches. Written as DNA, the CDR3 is TGTGCCAGCAGTTTAGCGGGGGGGCCGTCCGGGGAGCTGTTTTTT. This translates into CASSLAGGPSGELFF.

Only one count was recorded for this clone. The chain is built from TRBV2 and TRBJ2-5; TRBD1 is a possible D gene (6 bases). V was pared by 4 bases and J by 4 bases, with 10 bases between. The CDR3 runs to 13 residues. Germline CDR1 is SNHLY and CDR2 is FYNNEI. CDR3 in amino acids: CASSGGRVETQYF. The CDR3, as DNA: TGTGCCAGCAGTGGGGGGCGGGTAGAGACCCAGTACTTC.

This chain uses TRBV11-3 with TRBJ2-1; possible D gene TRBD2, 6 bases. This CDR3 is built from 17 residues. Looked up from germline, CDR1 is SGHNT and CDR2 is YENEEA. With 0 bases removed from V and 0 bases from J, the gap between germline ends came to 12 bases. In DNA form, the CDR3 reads TGTGCCAGCAGCTTAGATAAGGAGGGTAGCTCCTACAATGAGCAGTTCTTC. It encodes CASSLDKEGSSYNEQFF.